This TCR beta chain appears in the sequencing data of a study of cytomegalovirus exposure and HLA in healthy donors. For the study at large: Per a later analysis, the roughly 670 first-cohort and 120 validation repertoires shared one platform. Study results and limitations: Researchers catalogued approximately 160 TCR beta chains as cytomegalovirus-associated. Most TCR sequences proved rare, with some public TCRs found in many donors.

This clone was seen once. Its specificity is unknown. The roughly 120-subject validation cohort, separate from the roughly 700-subject first cohort, included the donors. TCRdb's table, derived via immunoSEQ multiplex PCR, lists solely in-frame clones and lacks some. The sample has fewer than 200,000 clones, 86% seen once; the top ten hold around 5%. This TCR derives from a woman aged 25 to 45 in good health and CMV-seronegative. Sequenced input: PBMCs.

CDR3 in amino acids: CASSLGLGQAYNEQFF. For the CDR3, the DNA is TGTGCCAGCAGCTTGGGGCTGGGACAGGCGTACAATGAGCAGTTCTTC. This sequence joins TRBV5-6 and TRBJ2-1, with TRBD1 matching over 8 bases. The length of the CDR3 is 16 residues. In germline, CDR1 is SGHDT, CDR2 YYEEEE. V trimming: 0 bases; J trimming: 4 bases; junction bases outside the gene matches: 6.